Described below is a single T cell receptor (beta chain) sequence and its context. This entry is derived from a study of CD8+CD57+ T cells in acquired aplastic anemia. TCR beta VDJ and CDR3 were profiled, and genomic DNA was the template. MiXCR, applied by TCRdb to the reads, yields one record per CDR3 protein. The profile shows about 170,000 distinct CDR3 sequences, around half of them singletons. All sequencing subjects had displayed CD8+CD57+ cell expansion on flow cytometry. The sequenced sample was sorted CD4+, CD8+, or CD8+CD57+ T cells (not recorded which) from PBMCs. This receptor was taken from a human donor with aplastic anemia.

The CDR3 sequence: CATSRGDGRSPGNTIYF. The DNA of the CDR3 is TGTGCCACCAGCAGAGGGGATGGGCGCTCTCCTGGAAACACCATATATTTT. This rearrangement joins TRBV15 to TRBJ1-3; D unresolved. V lost 1 base to trimming and J lost 2 bases, with 15 bases between them. The CDR3 has 17 residues. Germline CDR1 is LNHNV and CDR2 is YYDKDF (reference sequence).